Below are 32 T cell receptor beta chains sequenced from a single sample in a study of cytomegalovirus exposure and HLA in healthy donors. This PCR relied on a set of 60 Vbeta primers and 13 Jbeta primers. Profiled with immunoSEQ multiplex PCR; TCRdb holds only in-frame clones, not every one. The sample has about 140,000 clones; around 80% are singletons. Sequenced sample: PBMCs. These receptors originate from a man aged 18 to 29 in good health and CMV-seropositive.

The chain links TRBV6-1 to TRBJ1-5; D perhaps matches TRBD1 (5 bases). With 7 bases removed from V and 4 bases from J, the gap between germline ends came to 17 bases. In germline, CDR1 is MNHNS, CDR2 SASEGT. This CDR3 region has 15 residues. CDR3 region: CASMGGRTTNQPQHF. The CDR3 nucleotides are TGTGCCAGCATGGGGGGACGGACAACGAATCAGCCCCAGCATTTT.

This clone was observed a single time. Other DNA sequences in this sample translate to the same CDR3. The chain is built from TRBV30 and TRBJ2-2, with D tentatively TRBD1 (6 bases). Germline V gene lookup returns CDR1 GTSNPN and CDR2 SVGIG (reference sequence). The ends were cut back, 4 bases at V and 0 bases at J, with 9 bases in the middle. The CDR3 contains 14 residues. CDR3 protein: CAWKGQTNTGELFF. The CDR3 DNA reads as TGTGCCTGGAAAGGACAGACGAACACCGGGGAGCTGTTTTTT.

This clone was seen once. The chain recombines TRBV7-8 with TRBJ2-1; the D is unclear. Germline CDR1 is SGHVS and CDR2 is FQNEAQ. The CDR3 has 14 amino acids. V was shortened by 4 bases and J by 3 bases, with 10 bases between the two germline ends. The CDR3 loop reads CASSSLVVYNEQFF. In nucleotides, the CDR3 is TGTGCCAGCAGCTCCCTAGTAGTCTACAATGAGCAGTTCTTC.

This clone was found once. In the same sample, other DNA sequences code for this CDR3. The chain links TRBV30 to TRBJ2-3; 7 nucleotides line up with TRBD2. Per germline, CDR1 GTSNPN and CDR2 SVGIG (reference sequence). This CDR3 is built from 14 residues. With 0 bases clipped from V and 6 bases from J, the junction kept 6 bases outside the gene matches. CDR3 coding DNA: TGTGCCTGGAGTGTACAGTGGGGAGGGGATACGCAGTATTTT. Protein product: CAWSVQWGGDTQYF.

The chain uses TRBV5-4 and TRBJ1-2; D remains unclear. The germline CDR1 and CDR2 sequences are SGHNT and YYREEE (reference sequence). This CDR3 has 15 amino acids. V lost 7 bases, J lost 5 bases, and 21 bases lay in between. CDR3 nucleotides: TGTGCCAGCGTCCCACGGGTTGGCTTGAAATATGGCTACACCTTC. This codes for CASVPRVGLKYGYTF.

The CDR3 loop is CASSLGSFQGTDTQYF. Here the CDR3 DNA reads TGCGCCAGCAGCTTGGGAAGCTTCCAAGGCACAGATACGCAGTATTTT. This chain connects TRBV5-1 to TRBJ2-3, with D hard to call. Germline V CDR1 and CDR2: SGHRS, YFSETQ. The CDR3 extends over 16 amino acids. Trimming shortened V by 0 bases and J by 1 base, and 12 bases separated the two germline ends.

This clone has just one count. The rearrangement links TRBV5-1 to TRBJ2-7; possibly TRBD1 or TRBD2 for D (5 bases each). The germline gives CDR1 SGHRS, CDR2 YFSETQ. V was trimmed by 4 bases and J by 2 bases, leaving 13 bases between them. The CDR3 has 14 residues. The CDR3: CASSLGTDTYEQYF. CDR3 bases: TGCGCCAGCAGCCTGGGGACGGACACCTACGAGCAGTACTTC.

The V and J genes are TRBV5-1 and TRBJ1-4; D unresolved. The germline V gene encodes CDR1 SGHRS and CDR2 YFSETQ. Between the trimmed V and J ends, which lost 5 bases and 5 bases, there was a span of 13 bases. The CDR3 totals 14 residues. In DNA form, the CDR3 reads TGCGCCAGCAGTACGGACGGGAAAAATGAAAAACTGTTTTTT. As protein: CASSTDGKNEKLFF.

The V and J genes are TRBV5-5 and TRBJ1-4; 7 bases agree with TRBD1. V dropped 2 bases and J dropped 5; count of bases not matched to a gene: 3. CDR1 and CDR2 (germline): SGHKS, YYEKEE (reference sequence). The CDR3 totals 14 residues. The CDR3 is CASSFRDRNEKLFF. DNA of the CDR3: TGTGCCAGCAGCTTTAGGGACAGAAATGAAAAACTGTTTTTT.

This clone turned up a few times. The chain employs TRBV2 and TRBJ2-1; 8 bases line up with TRBD2. The CDR3 length is 14 residues. The germline gives CDR1 SNHLY, CDR2 FYNNEI. Trimming took 4 bases from V and 7 from J; bases not matched to a gene: 6. CDR3 bases: TGTGCCAGCAGTGTGGGACTAGGGGGAAATGAGCAGTTCTTC. Protein sequence: CASSVGLGGNEQFF.

This clone came up once. This chain uses TRBV9 with TRBJ1-5; D gene ambiguous. The CDR3 totals 14 residues. V lost 0 bases to trimming and J lost 3 bases, with 7 bases between them. Per germline, CDR1 SGDLS and CDR2 YYNGEE. DNA of the CDR3: TGTGCCAGCAGCGTAGGGGGAGTCAATCAGCCCCAGCATTTT. Translation gives CASSVGGVNQPQHF.

The CDR3 coding sequence is TGTGCCAGCAGTGACAGGGGGCTGGGTGGCTACACCTTC. Translating gives CASSDRGLGGYTF. The V call is TRBV28, the J call TRBJ1-2, with 10 bases lining up with TRBD1. The CDR3 totals 13 residues. Losses at the gene ends were 5 bases for V and 7 bases for J; bases not matched to a gene: 4. In germline, CDR1 is MDHEN, CDR2 SYDVKM.

This clone occurred once. This CDR3 reads CASSPGTASGNTIYF. The CDR3 DNA is TGTGCCAGCAGCCCCGGGACAGCTTCTGGAAACACCATATATTTT. The gene calls are TRBV5-4 and TRBJ1-3, with 7 bases aligning to TRBD1. Germline V gene sequence: CDR1 SGHNT, CDR2 YYREEE (reference sequence). After removal of 4 bases from V and 1 base from J, the junction contained 5 bases not matched to a gene. The CDR3 loop spans 15 amino acids.

This sequence joins TRBV28 and TRBJ2-2, with 11 bases that match TRBD2. This CDR3 spans 17 amino acids. V was clipped by 2 bases and J by 6 bases; unmatched bases: 8. From germline, CDR1 is MDHEN and CDR2 SYDVKM. The CDR3: CASSLPASGGKAGELFF. CDR3 coding DNA: TGTGCCAGCAGTTTACCGGCTAGCGGGGGGAAGGCCGGGGAGCTGTTTTTT.

This chain uses TRBV4-1 with TRBJ2-3; tentative D call: TRBD2 (7 bases). CDR3 size: 22 residues. The ends were cut back, 1 base at V and 1 base at J, with 30 bases in the middle. CDR1 MGHRA and CDR2 YSYEKL come from the germline V gene. CDR3 sequence (DNA): TGCGCCAGCAGCCAAGTGGGGGGGGCCACCTCGGGAGAATTAAGTGGCACAGATACGCAGTATTTT. It encodes CASSQVGGATSGELSGTDTQYF.

The V and J genes are TRBV28 and TRBJ1-1; no reliable D call. Germline CDR1 and CDR2: MDHEN and SYDVKM. V shed 7 bases and J shed 6 bases, with 15 bases lying between them. The CDR3 loop spans 13 amino acids. CDR3 bases: TGTGCCAGCACCTCTTGGAGGCGGGCTGAAGCTTTCTTT. Protein: CASTSWRRAEAFF.

The chain links TRBV10-2 to TRBJ2-5; TRBD1 is a possible D gene (6 bases). The CDR3 runs to 15 residues. From germline, CDR1 is WSHSY and CDR2 SAAADI. V lost 2 bases and J lost 1, with 11 bases in between. CDR3 loop: CASSEDRRTQETQYF. As DNA, the CDR3 is TGCGCCAGCAGTGAGGACAGGAGGACCCAAGAGACCCAGTACTTC.

The chain is built from TRBV27 and TRBJ2-7, with 8 nucleotides matching TRBD2. The trim removed 10 bases at V and 7 bases at J, leaving 9 bases unmatched. Looked up from germline, CDR1 is MNHEY and CDR2 is SMNVEV (reference sequence). This CDR3 has 12 residues. The CDR3 protein is CATRSGIEEQYF. DNA for the CDR3: TGTGCCACACGTAGCGGGATTGAAGAGCAGTACTTC.

This chain joins TRBV28 and TRBJ1-5, with TRBD1 matching 8 bases. This CDR3 contains 14 residues. The germline V gene encodes CDR1 MDHEN and CDR2 SYDVKM. V was pared by 6 bases and J by 7 bases, with 8 bases of the junction left unmatched. The CDR3 coding sequence is TGTGCCAGCAGACTTCTGACAGGGGACCAGCCCCAGCATTTT. Translation gives CASRLLTGDQPQHF.

The chain is built from TRBV7-9 and TRBJ2-1; D is uncertain. This CDR3 has 15 residues. Between the trimmed V and J ends, which lost 5 bases and 8 bases, there was a span of 19 bases. Germline values: CDR1 SEHNR, CDR2 FQNEAQ (reference sequence). The CDR3 region has the DNA TGTGCCAGCAGCCACTTCCCAGACACGATCGATGAGCAGTTCTTC. It is translated as CASSHFPDTIDEQFF.

V and J are TRBV25-1 and TRBJ2-2; TRBD1 might be the D (6 bases). Trimming shortened V by 1 base and J by 3 bases, and 9 bases separated the two germline ends. Germline CDR1 and CDR2: MGHDK and SYGVNS. The length of the CDR3 is 15 residues. CDR3 region: CASSELAGDTGELFF. Here the CDR3 DNA reads TGTGCCAGCAGTGAATTGGCAGGGGACACCGGGGAGCTGTTTTTT.

The chain has TRBV4-1 and TRBJ1-2; 7 bases match TRBD1. The CDR3 extends over 13 amino acids. The germline V gene encodes CDR1 MGHRA and CDR2 YSYEKL. J gave up 8 bases and V 5 bases, and 8 bases lay outside the gene matches. CDR3 sequence (DNA): TGCGCCAGCAGCTTCACAGGGGTAGAAGGCTACACCTTC. It is translated as CASSFTGVEGYTF.

The rearrangement uses TRBV27 and TRBJ2-4; 10 bases fit TRBD2. The junction had 7 bases not matched to a gene; V was cut back by 5 bases and J by 3 bases. This CDR3 region has 16 residues. Germline V lookup: CDR1 MNHEY, CDR2 SMNVEV (reference sequence). The CDR3 here is CASSQASGSGKNIQYF. The CDR3 DNA follows: TGTGCCAGCAGTCAAGCTAGCGGGAGTGGCAAAAACATTCAGTACTTC.

The rearrangement links TRBV6-5 to TRBJ2-7; no firm D call. The germline V gene has CDR1 MNHEY and CDR2 SVGAGI. The CDR3 extends over 13 amino acids. The ends were cut back, 2 bases at V and 3 bases at J, with 8 bases in the middle. CDR3 nucleotide sequence: TGTGCCAGCAGTTACACCCAGTACTACGAGCAGTACTTC. This sequence encodes CASSYTQYYEQYF.

The rearrangement links TRBV25-1 to TRBJ2-2; D is undetermined. This CDR3 is built from 14 residues. Germline CDR1 reads MGHDK; CDR2 reads SYGVNS. With 3 bases removed from V and 8 bases from J, the gap between germline ends came to 13 bases. CDR3 sequence reads: CASSDAGLSGELFF. In nucleotides, the CDR3 is TGTGCCAGCAGTGACGCAGGTTTATCGGGGGAGCTGTTTTTT.

V is TRBV9 and J is TRBJ1-1; D is unresolved. Trimming pared 3 bases from V and 2 bases from J, leaving 5 bases between. Germline V CDR1 and CDR2: SGDLS, YYNGEE. There are 12 residues in the CDR3. The CDR3 spells CASSGGNTEAFF. For the CDR3, the DNA is TGTGCCAGCAGCGGAGGAAACACTGAAGCTTTCTTT.

The V call is TRBV11-2, the J call TRBJ2-3; D is possibly TRBD2 (6 bases). Trimming cost V 7 bases and J 1 base, with 18 bases left between them. Per the germline V gene, CDR1 is SGHAT and CDR2 is FQNNGV. This CDR3 contains 16 residues. The CDR3 is CASTHGSLRGTDTQYF. CDR3 sequence (DNA): TGTGCCAGCACACACGGGAGTCTGCGCGGCACAGATACGCAGTATTTT. Together with reference TRBV11-2 and TRBJ2-3, the CDR3 gives the full variable domain: EAGVAQSPRYKIIEKRQSVAFWCNPISGHATLYWYQQILGQGPKLLIQFQNNGVVDDSQLPKDRFSAERLKGVDSTLKIQPAKLEDSAVYLCASTHGSLRGTDTQYFGPGTRLTVL.

V is TRBV29-1 and J is TRBJ1-1; TRBD1 matches at 7 bases. The V segment lost 7 bases and the J segment 1 base; nucleotides outside the gene matches: 6. The CDR3 sequence is 13 residues long. Per germline, CDR1 SQVTM and CDR2 ANQGSEA. CDR3 coding DNA: TGCAGCGCCTTGACAGGGCGGAACACTGAAGCTTTCTTT. It encodes CSALTGRNTEAFF.

The chain joins TRBV7-9 to TRBJ2-3; 8 bases map to TRBD1. Germline-derived CDR1 and CDR2 are SEHNR and FQNEAQ (reference sequence). This CDR3 is built from 15 residues. Trimming took 5 bases from V and 2 from J; bases not matched to a gene: 6. CDR3 amino acids: CASSGKQGDTDTQYF. The DNA of the CDR3 is TGTGCCAGCAGCGGGAAACAGGGGGACACAGATACGCAGTATTTT. Supplemented by reference TRBV7-9 and TRBJ2-3, the full variable domain reads DTGVSQNPRHKITKRGQNVTFRCDPISEHNRLYWYRQTLGQGPEFLTYFQNEAQLEKSRLLSDRFSAERPKGSFSTLEIQRTEQGDSAMYLCASSGKQGDTDTQYFGPGTRLTVL.

The chain combines TRBV6-5 with TRBJ1-1; no reliable D call. The CDR3 contains 14 residues. The V end was cut by 5 bases, the J end by 5 bases, with 15 bases between. Germline CDR1 is MNHEY and CDR2 is SVGAGI. The CDR3 loop is CASSPPEGGTEAFF. CDR3 DNA: TGTGCCAGCAGTCCCCCAGAAGGAGGGACTGAAGCTTTCTTT.

Only one count was recorded for this clone. The CDR3 here is CASSLALAGDLADTQYF. CDR3 nucleotides: TGCGCCAGCAGCTTGGCGCTAGCGGGAGATTTGGCAGATACGCAGTATTTT. The gene calls are TRBV5-1 and TRBJ2-3; 10 nucleotides line up with TRBD2. This CDR3 has 17 residues. V dropped 0 bases and J dropped 4; count of bases not matched to a gene: 8. Germline assignment: CDR1 SGHRS and CDR2 YFSETQ.

CDR3 coding DNA: TGCGCCAGCAGGGAGGGATCCTATGGCTACACCTTC. Protein sequence: CASREGSYGYTF. V is TRBV5-1 and J is TRBJ1-2; the D is unclear. The CDR3 contains 12 residues. Trimming took 5 bases from V and 4 from J, leaving 9 bases between them. Germline assignment: CDR1 SGHRS and CDR2 YFSETQ.